Following are 17 T cell receptor beta chains from one sample sequenced in a study of T cell responses to AZD1222 COVID-19 vaccine. Clones were read by immunoSEQ multiplex PCR, and TCRdb kept only the in-frame ones, dropping some. This table has 120,000 to 150,000 clones, around 88% appearing once. The material sequenced was peripheral blood, taken on day 0 of AZD1222 vaccination. These receptors came from an adult in good health.

The chain carries TRBV27 and TRBJ2-2; D unresolved. The germline V and J ends were trimmed by 1 base and 4 bases, with 10 bases remaining between them. Germline CDR1 MNHEY, CDR2 SMNVEV (reference sequence). This CDR3 is built from 15 residues. DNA of the CDR3: TGTGCCAGCAGTTTATTTGGTGGAACCACCGGGGAGCTGTTTTTT. Protein: CASSLFGGTTGELFF.

This chain uses TRBV5-1 with TRBJ1-4; 7 positions agree with TRBD1. The J segment lost 8 bases and the V segment lost 2 bases, leaving 6 bases of the junction unmatched. The CDR3 is 14 residues long. Germline values: CDR1 SGHRS, CDR2 YFSETQ. The CDR3 DNA sequence: TGCGCCAGCAGCTTTCAGGGGGTGGTGGAAAAACTGTTTTTT. It is translated as CASSFQGVVEKLFF.

Comment on this clone: Its ends do not fully match the called genes, so a read error is possible. CDR3 residues: CASSPGTAGRQYF. The CDR3 DNA reads TGTGCTAGCAGCCCTGGGACAGCGGGAAGGCAGTACTTC. V and J are TRBV7-7 and TRBJ2-7; D could derive from TRBD1 or TRBD2 (7 bases each). The CDR3 is 13 residues long. Germline V CDR1 and CDR2: SSHAT, FNYEAQ (reference sequence).

J is TRBJ2-4 and V is TRBV6-4, with D maybe TRBD1 (6 bases). Trimming removed 2 bases at V and 1 base at J, with 24 bases between. Germline CDR1 and CDR2: MRHNA and SNTAGT. This CDR3 has 20 amino acids. CDR3 protein: CASSDPLQGHLSRAKNIQYF. As DNA, the CDR3 is TGTGCCAGCAGTGACCCGTTGCAGGGACACCTCAGCCGCGCCAAAAACATTCAGTACTTC.

The V call is TRBV19, the J call TRBJ2-7; 11 bases align to TRBD1. After removal of 5 bases from V and 5 bases from J, the junction contained 5 bases not matched to a gene. Per the germline V gene, CDR1 is LNHDA and CDR2 is SQIVND (reference sequence). The CDR3 loop spans 14 amino acids. CDR3 residues: CASSSGQGANEQYF. The CDR3 DNA reads as TGTGCCAGTAGTTCCGGACAGGGGGCCAACGAGCAGTACTTC.

This clone came up a few times. The rearrangement links TRBV6-2 or TRBV6-3 to TRBJ2-7, with a tentative D call TRBD1 (5 bases). V was pared by 2 bases and J by 1 base, with 9 bases between. CDR1 is MNHEY and CDR2 is SVGEGT in the germline V gene. The CDR3 runs to 14 residues. CDR3 sequence: CASSYEQGSYEQYF. The CDR3 DNA reads TGTGCCAGCAGTTACGAGCAGGGATCCTACGAGCAGTACTTC.

The rearrangement joins TRBV7-9 to TRBJ1-2; TRBD1 might be the D (6 bases). CDR1 is SEHNR and CDR2 is FQNEAQ in the germline V gene (reference sequence). V shed 5 bases and J shed 8 bases, with 12 bases lying between them. The CDR3 contains 12 residues. The CDR3 sequence is CASSINREGYTF. Written as DNA, the CDR3 is TGTGCCAGCAGCATAAACAGGGAGGGCTACACCTTC. The full variable domain, with the rest looked up from reference TRBV7-9 and TRBJ1-2, is DTGVSQNPRHKITKRGQNVTFRCDPISEHNRLYWYRQTLGQGPEFLTYFQNEAQLEKSRLLSDRFSAERPKGSFSTLEIQRTEQGDSAMYLCASSINREGYTFGSGTRLTVV.

V gene TRBV3-1 (or the pseudogene TRBV3-2) combines with J gene TRBJ1-3; no clear D. Germline CDR1 reads LGHDT; CDR2 reads YNNKEL (reference sequence). CDR3 length: 16 amino acids. The germline V and J ends were trimmed by 0 bases and 2 bases, with 11 bases remaining between them. CDR3 coding DNA: TGTGCCAGCAGCCAAGAAGGGAAGTGGGCTGGAAACACCATATATTTT. It encodes CASSQEGKWAGNTIYF.

The chain has TRBV7-3 and TRBJ1-1; D is unclear. The length of the CDR3 is 13 residues. The V end lost 0 bases, the J end lost 2 bases, and 4 bases lay between the germline ends. The germline gives CDR1 SGHTA, CDR2 FQGTGA. The CDR3 DNA follows: TGTGCCAGCAGCTTAACTCCTAACACTGAAGCTTTCTTT. Its protein is CASSLTPNTEAFF.

This sequence joins TRBV7-6 and TRBJ2-6, with D uncertain. This CDR3 contains 17 residues. Germline V gene data show CDR1 as SGHVS and CDR2 as FNYEAQ. Trimming removed 1 base from V and 0 bases from J, with 10 bases in between. DNA of the CDR3: TGTGCCAGCAGCTTAGAAGTGTGGGCCTCTGGGGCCAACGTCCTGACTTTC. Translated, it gives CASSLEVWASGANVLTF. Full variable domain (outside the CDR3, taken from reference TRBV7-6 and TRBJ2-6): GAGVSQSPRYKVTKRGQDVALRCDPISGHVSLYWYRQALGQGPEFLTYFNYEAQQDKSGLPNDRFSAERPEGSISTLTIQRTEQRDSAMYRCASSLEVWASGANVLTFGAGSRLTVL.

This clone was counted many times. The V call is TRBV9, the J call TRBJ1-1; TRBD1 matches at 7 bases. Losses at the gene ends were 6 bases for V and 4 bases for J; bases not matched to a gene: 9. CDR1 and CDR2 from the germline V gene are SGDLS and YYNGEE. The CDR3 length is 14 residues. The CDR3 DNA sequence: TGTGCCAGCAACCCAGGGGGTAGTGGCACTGAAGCTTTCTTT. The encoded protein is CASNPGGSGTEAFF. The full variable domain, with the rest looked up from reference TRBV9 and TRBJ1-1, is DSGVTQTPKHLITATGQRVTLRCSPRSGDLSVYWYQQSLDQGLQFLIQYYNGEERAKGNILERFSAQQFPDLHSELNLSSLELGDSALYFCASNPGGSGTEAFFGQGTRLTVV.

The chain has TRBV11-2 and TRBJ1-1; tentatively, D is TRBD1 (5 bases). The CDR3 consists of 14 residues. The V end lost 2 bases, the J end lost 1 base, and 8 bases lay between the germline ends. Germline lookup yields CDR1 SGHAT and CDR2 FQNNGV. In DNA, the CDR3 is TGTGCCAGCAGCTTAAGAGACAGGAACACTGAAGCTTTCTTT. This encodes CASSLRDRNTEAFF.

This chain joins TRBV3-1 (or the pseudogene TRBV3-2) and TRBJ1-2; D ambiguous. Trimming pared 1 base from V and 4 bases from J, leaving 16 bases between. This CDR3 comprises 16 residues. Germline loops: CDR1 LGHDT, CDR2 YNNKEL (reference sequence). DNA for the CDR3: TGTGCCAGCAGCCAAGTGACCAATATCGATCCCTATGGCTACACCTTC. Residues: CASSQVTNIDPYGYTF.

The J gene is TRBJ2-2, the V gene TRBV5-6; TRBD1 agrees at 7 bases. The CDR3 has 15 residues. Germline V gene lookup returns CDR1 SGHDT and CDR2 YYEEEE. V lost 2 bases, J lost 3 bases, and 4 bases stayed unmatched. CDR3 nucleotide sequence: TGTGCCAGCAGCTTTCATGACAGGGACACCGGGGAGCTGTTTTTT. Its translation: CASSFHDRDTGELFF.

V and J are TRBV7-9 and TRBJ2-5; 10 bases agree with TRBD2. The CDR3 is made up of 16 amino acids. V gave up 1 base and J gave up 1 base; unmatched junction bases: 3. Germline V lookup: CDR1 SEHNR, CDR2 FQNEAQ (reference sequence). CDR3: CASSLEVAGGQETQYF. CDR3 nucleotides: TGTGCCAGCAGCTTAGAGGTAGCGGGGGGCCAAGAGACCCAGTACTTC.

The V gene is TRBV28, the J gene TRBJ2-7, with a tentative D call TRBD2 (5 bases). The CDR3 contains 12 residues. Germline loops: CDR1 MDHEN, CDR2 SYDVKM. V was shortened by 2 bases and J by 3 bases, with 5 bases between the two germline ends. As DNA, the CDR3 is TGTGCCAGCAGTTTAGCGGGCTACGAGCAGTACTTC. Translation: CASSLAGYEQYF.

The J gene is TRBJ2-2, the V gene TRBV4-3, with D perhaps matching TRBD1 or TRBD2 (5 bases each). There are 14 residues in the CDR3. From germline, CDR1 is LGHNA and CDR2 YSLEER. V shed 0 bases and J shed 11 bases, with 13 bases lying between them. CDR3 bases: TGCGCCAGCAGCCAAGATTCTCGGGACGGAGAGCTGTTTTTT. This encodes CASSQDSRDGELFF.